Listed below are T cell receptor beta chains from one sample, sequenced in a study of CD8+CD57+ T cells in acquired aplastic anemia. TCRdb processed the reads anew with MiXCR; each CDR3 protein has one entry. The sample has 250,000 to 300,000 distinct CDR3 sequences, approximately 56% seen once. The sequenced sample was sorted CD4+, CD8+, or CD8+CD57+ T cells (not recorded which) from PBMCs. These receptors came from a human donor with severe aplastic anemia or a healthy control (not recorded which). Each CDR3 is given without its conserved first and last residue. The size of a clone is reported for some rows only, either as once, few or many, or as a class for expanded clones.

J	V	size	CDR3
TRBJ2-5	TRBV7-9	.	ASSSAMETQY
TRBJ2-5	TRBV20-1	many	SATGGPHETQY
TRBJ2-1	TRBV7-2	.	ASSLSRYNEQF
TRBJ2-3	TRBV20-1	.	SARRLVGTDTQY
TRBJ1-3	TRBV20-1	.	SARIPSGNAIY
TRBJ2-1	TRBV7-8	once	ASSSPMTSGGYNEQF
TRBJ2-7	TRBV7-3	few	ASSGQGSHEQY
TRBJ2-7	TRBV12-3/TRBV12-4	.	ASRGPTASYEQY
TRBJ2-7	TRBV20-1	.	SASSAYRTGSDEQY
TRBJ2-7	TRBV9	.	ASSEGKGQGSYEQY
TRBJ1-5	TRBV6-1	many	ASSEVEGRSNQPQH
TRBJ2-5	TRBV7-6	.	ASSLVSALGETQY
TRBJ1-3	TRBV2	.	ASSGPTGGSGNTIY
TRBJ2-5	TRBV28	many	ASSLWKETQY
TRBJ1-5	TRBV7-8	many	ASSLAPNQPQH
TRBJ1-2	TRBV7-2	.	ASSLGGLDGYA
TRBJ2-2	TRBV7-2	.	ASSFPGTSGTGELF
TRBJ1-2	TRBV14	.	ASRRQYTYT
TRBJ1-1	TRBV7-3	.	ASSSGGGLAF
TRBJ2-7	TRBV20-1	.	SGTGQGYEQY